These T cell receptor beta chains were read from a single sample in a study of blood T cells in healthy people across ages. MiXCR, run by TCRdb on the 5' RACE reads, gives a single entry per CDR3 protein. Found here are about 2 million distinct CDR3 sequences, 49% of them singletons; the top ten hold 2.1%. Material for sequencing was blood. The receptors were gathered from a woman in her 40s in good health. CDR3s include the opening cysteine and the closing phenylalanine or tryptophan. Each record gives: J gene, V gene, CDR3 protein.

j_call: TRBJ2-1; v_call: TRBV12-3/TRBV12-4; cdr3_aa: CASSLAGWDEQFF
j_call: TRBJ1-1; v_call: TRBV3-1; cdr3_aa: CASSQVQGAIMNTEAFF
j_call: TRBJ2-3; v_call: TRBV4-3; cdr3_aa: CASSQVGTGRRTDTQYF
j_call: TRBJ2-7; v_call: TRBV2; cdr3_aa: CASSEGQGVRGYEQYF
j_call: TRBJ2-3; v_call: TRBV11-2; cdr3_aa: CASSSRFGVTQSTDTQYF
j_call: TRBJ2-1; v_call: TRBV7-8; cdr3_aa: CASSPETGFSYNEQFF
j_call: TRBJ2-6; v_call: TRBV7-3; cdr3_aa: CASSLMLVGSGANVLTF
j_call: TRBJ2-1; v_call: TRBV7-2; cdr3_aa: CASSLGGGVNGQFF
j_call: TRBJ2-1; v_call: TRBV6-6; cdr3_aa: CASSYSDRGDEQFF
j_call: TRBJ2-3; v_call: TRBV12-3/TRBV12-4; cdr3_aa: CACSYSGGTSTDTQYF
j_call: TRBJ2-7; v_call: TRBV12-3/TRBV12-4; cdr3_aa: CASRSGRPPYEQYF
j_call: TRBJ2-3; v_call: TRBV4-3; cdr3_aa: CASSQEGEVGTDTQYF
j_call: TRBJ2-1; v_call: TRBV7-9; cdr3_aa: CASSLVNGLTYNEQFF
j_call: TRBJ2-1; v_call: TRBV20-1; cdr3_aa: CSARVDSARNEQFF
j_call: TRBJ1-1; v_call: TRBV3-1; cdr3_aa: CASKNREGDTEAFF
j_call: TRBJ2-1; v_call: TRBV28; cdr3_aa: CASIRDRAYNEQFF
j_call: TRBJ1-4; v_call: TRBV12-3/TRBV12-4; cdr3_aa: CASTRQGAGEKLFF
j_call: TRBJ2-1; v_call: TRBV7-2; cdr3_aa: CASSLAGTGINEQFF
j_call: TRBJ1-2; v_call: TRBV6-5; cdr3_aa: CASSDRDNGGYTF
j_call: TRBJ2-1; v_call: TRBV28; cdr3_aa: CASSWSGTEAYNEQFF
j_call: TRBJ2-1; v_call: TRBV7-2; cdr3_aa: CASSSFNEQFF
j_call: TRBJ2-4; v_call: TRBV4-3; cdr3_aa: CASSLDRLAKNIQYF
j_call: TRBJ2-6; v_call: TRBV2; cdr3_aa: CASSKDGAGSSGANVLTF
j_call: TRBJ2-7; v_call: TRBV7-9; cdr3_aa: CASRGTGTGFYEQYF
j_call: TRBJ2-6; v_call: TRBV12-3/TRBV12-4; cdr3_aa: CASIAGGTGANVLTF
j_call: TRBJ2-1; v_call: TRBV9; cdr3_aa: CASSASGLMYNEQFF
j_call: TRBJ2-5; v_call: TRBV3-1; cdr3_aa: CASSHPNQAQFRETQYF
j_call: TRBJ2-7; v_call: TRBV20-1; cdr3_aa: CSGGARRVSYEQYF
j_call: TRBJ1-4; v_call: TRBV5-1; cdr3_aa: CASSSPGQSEKLFF
j_call: TRBJ2-3; v_call: TRBV5-1; cdr3_aa: CASSLGRGTATDTQYF
j_call: TRBJ1-5; v_call: TRBV25-1; cdr3_aa: CASSSTDYSNQPQHF
j_call: TRBJ1-1; v_call: TRBV29-1; cdr3_aa: CSVSPGYEAFF
j_call: TRBJ2-5; v_call: TRBV2; cdr3_aa: CASPQGREQYF
j_call: TRBJ1-6; v_call: TRBV25-1; cdr3_aa: CASTRASGQGNSPLHF
j_call: TRBJ2-1; v_call: TRBV7-9; cdr3_aa: CAGSLVALAGGQNEQFF
j_call: TRBJ1-1; v_call: TRBV5-1; cdr3_aa: CASSLYGVNTEAFF
j_call: TRBJ2-7; v_call: TRBV20-1; cdr3_aa: CSPRGGWDEQYF
j_call: TRBJ2-3; v_call: TRBV7-2; cdr3_aa: CASSFAGTGGTDTQYF
j_call: TRBJ2-7; v_call: TRBV20-1; cdr3_aa: CSARLTDRATYEQYF
j_call: TRBJ1-4; v_call: TRBV4-2; cdr3_aa: CASSQEAEGLNEKLFF
j_call: TRBJ2-7; v_call: TRBV20-1; cdr3_aa: CSARSTSGGFYEQYF
j_call: TRBJ2-3; v_call: TRBV20-1; cdr3_aa: CSAMLGSDTQYF
j_call: TRBJ1-2; v_call: TRBV7-8; cdr3_aa: CASSPRPDGYTF
j_call: TRBJ2-3; v_call: TRBV6-2/TRBV6-3; cdr3_aa: CASSYVAGALTDTQYF
j_call: TRBJ1-1; v_call: TRBV27; cdr3_aa: CASSPWGGGNTEAFF
j_call: TRBJ2-5; v_call: TRBV5-5; cdr3_aa: CASSSFNSGILQETQYF
j_call: -; v_call: TRBV11-2; cdr3_aa: CASSLLLRGTYNEQYF
j_call: TRBJ1-5; v_call: TRBV7-8; cdr3_aa: CASSSRLRGASNQPQHF
j_call: TRBJ2-7; v_call: TRBV2; cdr3_aa: CASSDLNNSYEQYF
j_call: TRBJ2-3; v_call: TRBV18; cdr3_aa: CASSPGTLRTDTQYF
j_call: TRBJ1-1; v_call: TRBV6-2/TRBV6-3; cdr3_aa: CASSPLSWDTEAFF
j_call: TRBJ2-3; v_call: TRBV7-8; cdr3_aa: CASSPRTGGGTDMQYF
j_call: TRBJ2-1; v_call: TRBV5-1; cdr3_aa: CASSSLGDWTGSYNEQFF
j_call: TRBJ2-5; v_call: TRBV6-5; cdr3_aa: CASTPAAGVKGETQYF
j_call: TRBJ2-3; v_call: TRBV9; cdr3_aa: CASNPGLAGTPDTQYF
j_call: TRBJ2-1; v_call: TRBV20-1; cdr3_aa: CSASGGTSGNEQFF
j_call: TRBJ1-5; v_call: TRBV29-1; cdr3_aa: CSVETPGEGQPQHF
j_call: TRBJ1-2; v_call: TRBV4-1; cdr3_aa: CASSQDLKYGHTF
j_call: TRBJ2-1; v_call: TRBV28; cdr3_aa: CASSPTGFGYHEQFF